This T cell receptor beta chain was retrieved from a study of blood T cell repertoires in COVID-19. At the level of the study: COVID-19 samples collected from the United States, Italy and Spain covered acute and convalescent phases. In each case, the material was cDNA or gDNA derived from T cells, B-cell-depleted T cells, or PBMCs.

V lost 5 bases, J lost 4 bases, and 12 bases stayed unmatched. The CDR3 loop spans 16 amino acids. The V gene's germline CDR1 is SNHLY and CDR2 FYNNEI. Profiling relied on immunoSEQ multiplex PCR, and the TCRdb table lists in-frame clones only, not all of them. The sample yields 200,000 to 250,000 clones, around 80% seen once. This clonotype originated in a human donor in a cohort sampled during active COVID-19. Sequences were obtained from peripheral blood. This chain joins TRBV2 and TRBJ2-7, with 9 bases that match TRBD1. The CDR3 sequence: CASSPHGTGPSYEQYF. The CDR3 DNA reads TGTGCCAGCAGTCCCCATGGGACAGGGCCCTCTTACGAGCAGTACTTC. Full variable domain (missing parts from reference TRBV2 and TRBJ2-7): EPEVTQTPSHQVTQMGQEVILRCVPISNHLYFYWYRQILGQKVEFLVSFYNNEISEKSEIFDDQFSVERPDGSNFTLKIRSTKLEDSAMYFCASSPHGTGPSYEQYFGPGTRLTVT.